This TCR beta chain was retrieved from a study of T cell responses to AZD1222 COVID-19 vaccine. Study observations and caveats: Repertoire collection took place solely once the T cell response had peaked. Clonal diversity was possibly underestimated, and white British individuals and females predominated among donors.

Worth noting for this clone: Its specificity is not known.

TCRdb's copy holds only in-frame clones and misses some; the assay was immunoSEQ multiplex PCR. The sample lists about 68,000 clones; about nine tenths were seen once. The germline CDR1 and CDR2 sequences are MNHEY and SMNVEV (reference sequence). Deletions cut 6 bases from V and 4 bases from J, with 12 bases between. The CDR3 is 13 amino acids. This receptor was taken from an adult in good health. J is TRBJ1-1 and V is TRBV27, with D possibly matching TRBD1 (6 bases). Sequencing was performed on peripheral blood, taken on day 0 of AZD1222 vaccination. This CDR3 reads CASSYRVGTEAFF. The DNA for the CDR3 is TGTGCCAGCAGCTACAGGGTGGGCACTGAAGCTTTCTTT.